This entry features one T cell receptor (beta chain) sequence. This sample was included in a study of blood T cell repertoires in COVID-19. In the study overall: Spain, Italy and the United States supplied samples that represented acute and convalescent COVID-19. In each case, the material was cDNA or gDNA derived from T cells, B-cell-depleted T cells, or PBMCs.

In the authors' methods: Amplification of reference gene primers provided the estimated nucleated cell counts. Only in-frame clones appear in the TCRdb table, and some are missing; sequencing was by immunoSEQ multiplex PCR. V, J and clone size are those of that table, while D and trimming were read from the DNA. The data contain 120,000 to 150,000 clones, around nine tenths of them seen just once; the ten biggest clones take up 2.3%. The CDR3 consists of 16 residues. Germline V lookup: CDR1 MNHNY, CDR2 SVGAGI (reference sequence). Losses at the gene ends were 5 bases for V and 8 bases for J; bases not matched to a gene: 9.

The sequence derives from a human donor in a cohort sampled during active COVID-19. The chain links TRBV6-6 to TRBJ1-6; the match to TRBD1 covers 10 bases. The sequencing sample was made of peripheral blood. The CDR3 sequence is CASSPQGQGVHSPLHF. The CDR3, as DNA: TGTGCCAGCAGTCCTCAAGGACAGGGGGTCCATTCACCCCTCCACTTT.